This record concerns one T cell receptor beta chain sequence. Data came from immunoSEQ multiplex PCR; TCRdb stores just in-frame clones and leaves some out. The sample has roughly 66,000 clones, approximately 90% seen once. The data derive from a study of T cell changes during pregnancy in multiple sclerosis. The sequencing here drew on peripheral blood, taken in the first trimester of pregnancy. The source of this sequence is a female donor with multiple sclerosis, enrolled in a pregnancy study.

The CDR3, as DNA: TGTGCCAGCAGTGTGGGACGGGGGTCGTGGGGTGAAAAACTGTTTTTT. It encodes CASSVGRGSWGEKLFF. V usage is TRBV27 and J usage is TRBJ1-4; the D gene is possibly TRBD1 (5 bases). V was clipped by 5 bases and J by 7 bases, with 20 bases between them. CDR1 is MNHEY and CDR2 is SMNVEV in the germline V gene (reference sequence). This CDR3 comprises 16 residues.